The 30 T cell receptor beta chains below come from one sample, sequenced in a study of high-grade serous ovarian cancer treatment subgroups. The tumor samples were collected prior to definitive surgery or chemotherapy. Profiling relied on immunoSEQ multiplex PCR, and the TCRdb table lists in-frame clones only, not all of them. This sample yields approximately 2,500 clones, of which about 70% are seen a single time; less than 15% belongs to the top ten. The sequenced sample consisted of tumor tissue. The receptor set was obtained from a human donor with high-grade serous ovarian cancer.

This clone was detected only once. The chain uses TRBV6-5 and TRBJ1-6, with D maybe TRBD1 (5 bases). The CDR3 extends over 13 amino acids. Trimming pared 2 bases from V and 6 bases from J, leaving 5 bases between. CDR1 and CDR2 from the germline V gene are MNHEY and SVGAGI. The CDR3 region has the DNA TGTGCCAGCAGTTACGACAGTAATTCACCCCTCCACTTT. Its translation is CASSYDSNSPLHF.

The chain uses TRBV7-2 and TRBJ2-3; 10 bases line up with TRBD1. The CDR3 is 16 amino acids. After removal of 5 bases from V and 6 bases from J, the junction contained 11 bases not matched to a gene. Germline V CDR1 and CDR2: SGHTA, FQGNSA. The CDR3: CASSRNDRGRGDTQYF. The CDR3 region has the DNA TGTGCCAGCAGCCGTAACGACAGGGGGCGCGGGGATACGCAGTATTTT.

This clone has a handful of counts. J is TRBJ1-1 and V is TRBV14; D ambiguous. Germline assignment: CDR1 SGHDN and CDR2 FVKESK. The CDR3 is 13 residues long. Trimming stripped 0 bases from V and 1 base from J, with 3 bases between. CDR3 sequence reads: CASSQDTNTEAFF. CDR3 coding DNA: TGTGCCAGCAGCCAAGATACGAACACTGAAGCTTTCTTT.

This clone was detected once. The chain carries TRBV10-3 and TRBJ2-7; D gene unclear. Germline-derived CDR1 and CDR2 are ENHRY and SYGVKD. The CDR3 loop spans 12 amino acids. V lost 3 bases, J lost 5 bases, and 8 bases lay in between. CDR3 bases: TGTGCCATCAGTGACTGGATACACGAGCAGTACTTC. It translates to CAISDWIHEQYF.

Comment on this clone: At one boundary the junction diverges from the germline segment, which might be a read error. The rearrangement joins TRBV5-1 to TRBJ2-7, with TRBD2 matching 7 bases. The CDR3 covers 14 residues. CDR1 and CDR2 (germline): SGHRS, YFSETQ. The CDR3 region has the DNA TGCGCCAGCACGCCGGGGGGAACCTCCAACGAGCAGTACTTC. It translates to CASTPGGTSNEQYF. Full variable domain (missing parts from reference TRBV5-1 and TRBJ2-7): KAGVTQTPRYLIKTRGQQVTLSCSPISGHRSVSWYQQTPGQGLQFLFEYFSETQRNKGNFPGRFSGRQFSNSRSEMNVSTLELGDSALYLCASTPGGTSNEQYFGPGTRLTVT.

The J gene is TRBJ2-7, the V gene TRBV4-1; 8 bases line up with TRBD1. J lost 6 bases, V lost 1 base, and 17 bases had no gene match. Germline V gene lookup returns CDR1 MGHRA and CDR2 YSYEKL. The length of the CDR3 is 18 residues. The CDR3 DNA is TGCGCCAGCAGCCAAGTGGCAGGGGGCGCGGGGCGAGCGGCCGAGCAGTACTTC. It specifies CASSQVAGGAGRAAEQYF.

The chain recombines TRBV5-1 with TRBJ1-2; weak D call: TRBD1 (6 bases). The CDR3 is made up of 13 amino acids. Germline V lookup: CDR1 SGHRS, CDR2 YFSETQ. The germline V and J ends were trimmed by 4 bases and 6 bases, with 13 bases remaining between them. In DNA, the CDR3 is TGCGCCAGCAGCCTTGTACAGGGCCATGGCTACACCTTC. The encoded protein is CASSLVQGHGYTF.

This chain links TRBV7-2 with TRBJ2-2; 9 bases are shared with TRBD2. This CDR3 comprises 16 residues. CDR1 SGHTA and CDR2 FQGNSA come from the germline V gene. Germline trimming cut 1 base from V and 4 bases from J; bases unmatched to any gene: 4. In nucleotides, the CDR3 is TGTGCCAGCAGCTTAGAGGTAGCGGGGGTCACCGGGGAGCTGTTTTTT. Its translation: CASSLEVAGVTGELFF.

This clone occurred once. The chain employs TRBV19 and TRBJ2-3; TRBD2 might be the D (5 bases). Trimming took 1 base from V and 5 from J, leaving 10 bases between them. Germline V lookup: CDR1 LNHDA, CDR2 SQIVND (reference sequence). The CDR3 totals 14 residues. CDR3 amino acids: CASSIASGKDTQYF. The CDR3 region has the DNA TGTGCCAGTAGTATAGCATCCGGGAAAGATACGCAGTATTTT.

This chain connects TRBV14 to TRBJ1-1, with D possibly TRBD1 on 5 matching bases. The CDR3 runs 13 residues. Germline V gene lookup returns CDR1 SGHDN and CDR2 FVKESK. V was trimmed by 3 bases and J by 7 bases, leaving 12 bases between them. In DNA, the CDR3 is TGTGCCAGCAGCCAGGGGGACGGCCGTGAAGCTTTCTTT. Translating gives CASSQGDGREAFF.

This clone came up once. V gene TRBV29-1 combines with J gene TRBJ2-5; D might be TRBD1 (5 bases). The J call may be mistaken, given a closer DNA end match to TRBJ2-7. The CDR3 spans 14 residues. The germline V gene has CDR1 SQVTM and CDR2 ANQGSEA. DNA of the CDR3: TGCAGCGTTGGGTCGACAGTTAGCTCCTACGAGCAGTACTTC. Amino acid sequence: CSVGSTVSSYEQYF.

The CDR3 here is CASSLVGQTNYGYTF. CDR3 bases: TGTGCCAGCAGCTTGGTGGGACAGACAAACTATGGCTACACCTTC. The chain uses TRBV5-4 and TRBJ1-2; TRBD1 matches 7 bases. The CDR3 has 15 amino acids. Germline V gene sequence: CDR1 SGHNT, CDR2 YYREEE (reference sequence). V trimming: 0 bases; J trimming: 2 bases; junction bases outside the gene matches: 4. The full variable domain, in which reference TRBV5-4 and TRBJ1-2 provide the parts outside the CDR3, is ETGVTQSPTHLIKTRGQQVTLRCSSQSGHNTVSWYQQALGQGPQFIFQYYREEENGRGNFPPRFSGLQFPNYSSELNVNALELDDSALYLCASSLVGQTNYGYTFGSGTRLTVV.

The rearrangement links TRBV7-2 to TRBJ2-7, with 8 bases identical to TRBD1. The germline V gene has CDR1 SGHTA and CDR2 FQGNSA. V lost 6 bases, J lost 2 bases, and 9 bases stayed unmatched. This CDR3 contains 15 residues. The CDR3 bases are TGTGCCAGCAGTACTACCGGGACAGGAGCCTACGAGCAGTACTTC. As protein: CASSTTGTGAYEQYF.

The chain joins TRBV4-3 to TRBJ1-2, with D unclear. This CDR3 has 13 residues. The germline V and J ends were trimmed by 4 bases and 4 bases, with 10 bases remaining between them. Germline V gene data show CDR1 as LGHNA and CDR2 as YSLEER. In nucleotides, the CDR3 is TGCGCCAGCAGCCCCGCTGTGGGCTATGGCTACACCTTC. This sequence encodes CASSPAVGYGYTF.

With respect to this clone: An end of the junction does not agree with germline; a read error may underlie this. This chain joins TRBV7-7 and TRBJ2-1; D perhaps matches TRBD1 (6 bases). The CDR3 runs 16 residues. Germline V gene sequence: CDR1 SSHAT, CDR2 FNYEAQ (reference sequence). CDR3 in DNA: TGTGCTAGCAGCCCCTGGGAGTCAGGGGCTTACAATGAGCAGTTCTTC. The encoded protein is CASSPWESGAYNEQFF.

This sequence joins TRBV11-2 and TRBJ1-1; D ambiguous. Germline values: CDR1 SGHAT, CDR2 FQNNGV. CDR3 size: 15 residues. V was trimmed by 5 bases and J by 6 bases, leaving 19 bases between them. The CDR3 here is CASSLGRKKGSEAFF. As DNA, the CDR3 is TGTGCCAGCAGCCTAGGACGTAAGAAGGGATCTGAAGCTTTCTTT.

In its sample, this clone was seen a few times. V and J are TRBV7-9 and TRBJ1-6; possible D gene TRBD1, 5 bases. Per germline, CDR1 SEHNR and CDR2 FQNEAQ (reference sequence). The CDR3 totals 14 residues. The germline V and J ends were trimmed by 5 bases and 5 bases, with 10 bases remaining between them. CDR3 amino acids: CASSKAGNNSPLHF. The CDR3 coding sequence is TGTGCCAGCAGCAAGGCAGGGAATAATTCACCCCTCCACTTT.

The V and J genes are TRBV6-9 and TRBJ1-4; 9 bases agree with TRBD1. From germline, CDR1 is MNHGY and CDR2 SVAAGI. J was trimmed by 7 bases and V by 6 bases; bases with no gene match: 6. The CDR3 runs 14 residues. CDR3 sequence: CASSLGQGSEKLFF. CDR3 sequence (DNA): TGTGCCAGCAGCCTGGGACAGGGCAGTGAAAAACTGTTTTTT.

J is TRBJ1-1 and V is TRBV6-1, with 7 bases matching TRBD1. Germline loops: CDR1 MNHNS, CDR2 SASEGT. The CDR3 sequence is 15 residues long. V lost 7 bases to trimming and J lost 1 base; unmatched junction nucleotides: 9. CDR3 bases: TGTGCCAGCACTCGCACAGGGGATGGGAACACTGAAGCTTTCTTT. Translated, it gives CASTRTGDGNTEAFF.

In its sample, this clone was seen a few times. This chain joins TRBV7-8 and TRBJ2-1; TRBD2 matches 10 bases. Germline-derived CDR1 and CDR2 are SGHVS and FQNEAQ. The V segment lost 5 bases and the J segment 4 bases; nucleotides outside the gene matches: 8. The CDR3 loop spans 16 amino acids. DNA of the CDR3: TGTGCCAGCAGCCTAGAAAGCGGGGGGGTATACAATGAGCAGTTCTTC. Its protein product is CASSLESGGVYNEQFF.

This chain connects TRBV27 to TRBJ2-2; 11 bases are a match to TRBD2. The junction had 6 bases not matched to a gene; V was cut back by 6 bases and J by 6 bases. The length of the CDR3 is 15 residues. Germline CDR1 and CDR2: MNHEY and SMNVEV (reference sequence). The CDR3 nucleotides read TGTGCCAGCAGGCAGACTAGCGGGGCTGCCGGGGAGCTGTTTTTT. Translation: CASRQTSGAAGELFF.

The CDR3 DNA reads as TGTGCCAGCACCGGTGCCGAGACAGGGAACTACGAGCAGTACTTC. This gives the protein CASTGAETGNYEQYF. This rearrangement joins TRBV6-6 to TRBJ2-7, with 7 bases fitting TRBD1. CDR1 is MNHNY, CDR2 SVGAGI, per germline (reference sequence). The ends lost 7 bases at V and 3 bases at J; junction bases unmatched: 12. This CDR3 contains 15 residues.

This chain links TRBV9 with TRBJ2-1; no clear D. CDR3 length: 12 amino acids. Germline-derived CDR1 and CDR2 are SGDLS and YYNGEE. The V and J ends lost 2 bases and 6 bases respectively, with 6 bases between them. CDR3 bases: TGTGCCAGCAGCGTTGCCCCCAATGAGCAGTTCTTC. It encodes CASSVAPNEQFF.

This sequence joins TRBV6-5 and TRBJ2-5, with D unclear. V was clipped by 3 bases and J by 4 bases, with 9 bases between them. The CDR3 totals 13 residues. Germline V gives CDR1 MNHEY, CDR2 SVGAGI. Written as DNA, the CDR3 is TGTGCCAGCAGTTATCAAGCGTCAGAGACCCAGTACTTC. The encoded protein is CASSYQASETQYF.

The genes are TRBV11-2 and TRBJ1-2; the D gene is possibly TRBD1 (5 bases). Germline CDR1 SGHAT, CDR2 FQNNGV. V was cut by 5 bases and J by 4 bases, with 17 bases left in between. This CDR3 has 15 amino acids. CDR3 sequence reads: CASSQSTGASYGYTF. In nucleotides, the CDR3 is TGTGCCAGCAGCCAAAGTACCGGGGCTAGCTATGGCTACACCTTC.

This clone was observed a few times. The chain has TRBV4-2 and TRBJ1-1; D uncertain. Deletions cut 0 bases from V and 7 bases from J, with 15 bases between. Germline loops: CDR1 LGHNA, CDR2 YNFKEQ. The CDR3 is made up of 15 amino acids. The CDR3 nucleotides are TGTGCCAGCAGCCAAGAGTTATGGGTGGGCCTTGAAGCTTTCTTT. It is translated as CASSQELWVGLEAFF.

The J gene is TRBJ1-4, the V gene TRBV5-1; tentatively, D is TRBD1 (5 bases). CDR3 size: 13 residues. Germline lookup yields CDR1 SGHRS and CDR2 YFSETQ. V was cut by 1 base and J by 8 bases, with 9 bases left in between. CDR3 sequence (DNA): TGCGCCAGCAGCTTGACAGGTTTAGAAAAACTGTTTTTT. As protein: CASSLTGLEKLFF. Variable domain in full (rest from reference TRBV5-1 and TRBJ1-4): KAGVTQTPRYLIKTRGQQVTLSCSPISGHRSVSWYQQTPGQGLQFLFEYFSETQRNKGNFPGRFSGRQFSNSRSEMNVSTLELGDSALYLCASSLTGLEKLFFGSGTQLSVL.

This CDR3 reads CASSVAGALNTIYF. The CDR3 region has the DNA TGTGCCAGCAGCGTAGCAGGGGCTTTAAACACCATATATTTT. The gene calls are TRBV9 and TRBJ1-3; possibly TRBD1 for D (6 bases). The V end lost 0 bases, the J end lost 6 bases, and 10 bases lay between the germline ends. CDR1 SGDLS and CDR2 YYNGEE come from the germline V gene. The CDR3 has 14 amino acids. The whole variable domain, remainder taken from reference TRBV9 and TRBJ1-3, is DSGVTQTPKHLITATGQRVTLRCSPRSGDLSVYWYQQSLDQGLQFLIQYYNGEERAKGNILERFSAQQFPDLHSELNLSSLELGDSALYFCASSVAGALNTIYFGEGSWLTVV.

Points on this clone: This sample includes further DNA sequences coding for the same CDR3. The chain is built from TRBV5-1 and TRBJ2-3, with D possibly matching TRBD1 (5 bases). The germline CDR1 and CDR2 sequences are SGHRS and YFSETQ. The CDR3 extends over 14 amino acids. The V end was cut by 5 bases, the J end by 0 bases, with 10 bases between. For the CDR3, the DNA is TGCGCCAGCAGAAGGGGTGGGAGCACAGATACGCAGTATTTT. Its translation: CASRRGGSTDTQYF. Variable domain in full (rest from reference TRBV5-1 and TRBJ2-3): KAGVTQTPRYLIKTRGQQVTLSCSPISGHRSVSWYQQTPGQGLQFLFEYFSETQRNKGNFPGRFSGRQFSNSRSEMNVSTLELGDSALYLCASRRGGSTDTQYFGPGTRLTVL.

The chain is built from TRBV30 and TRBJ2-7, with 10 nucleotides matching TRBD1. J was trimmed by 3 bases and V by 0 bases; bases with no gene match: 5. This CDR3 is built from 15 residues. Germline V gives CDR1 GTSNPN, CDR2 SVGIG (reference sequence). The CDR3 sequence: CAWSVSWTGGYEQYF. In DNA form, the CDR3 reads TGTGCCTGGAGTGTAAGCTGGACAGGGGGCTACGAGCAGTACTTC. Full variable domain (missing parts from reference TRBV30 and TRBJ2-7): SQTIHQWPATLVQPVGSPLSLECTVEGTSNPNLYWYRQAAGRGLQLLFYSVGIGQISSEVPQNLSASRPQDRQFILSSKKLLLSDSGFYLCAWSVSWTGGYEQYFGPGTRLTVT.